The source of this TCR beta chain is a study of control samples from healthy donors and cancer patients. Sequencing was performed with immunoSEQ multiplex PCR; in TCRdb, only in-frame clones are kept and a portion is missing. This table holds 70,000 to 75,000 clones, about 94% found once. There are 16 residues in the CDR3. From germline, CDR1 is LGHDT and CDR2 YNNKEL (reference sequence). With 7 bases removed from V and 4 bases from J, the gap between germline ends came to 22 bases. The sequence came from a woman in her twenties or thirties in good health. The sequencing sample was made of blood. This chain links TRBV3-1 (or the pseudogene TRBV3-2) with TRBJ2-5; a possible D gene is TRBD1 (6 bases). CDR3 in DNA: TGTGCCAGCACCCGAAGGTGGCACAGGGTAGGAGAGACCCAGTACTTC. Translation gives CASTRRWHRVGETQYF.